Below, 15 T cell receptor beta chains from the same sample are listed, as sequenced in a study of patients and donors after allogeneic stem cell transplantation. TCRdb used MiXCR to reprocess the RT-PCR reads, holding one entry per CDR3 protein. There are a few hundred thousand distinct CDR3 sequences in the sample; 35% to 45% occur only once, and about 9.9% lies in the top ten. Specimen: blood, either unsorted or a sorted T cell fraction (not recorded which). These receptors were obtained from a human donor who was either an allogeneic HSCT recipient or a stem cell or donor lymphocyte infusion donor (not recorded which). It is not recorded whose cells these are; they may come from a transplant donor.

CDR3 sequence (DNA): TGTGCCAGCAGCGTAGACCGGAGGCAGTCACCCCTCCACTTT. Amino acid sequence: CASSVDRRQSPLHF. The gene calls are TRBV9 and TRBJ1-6, with unresolved D. V lost 0 bases and J 10 bases, leaving 11 bases between the germline ends. Germline V CDR1 and CDR2: SGDLS, YYNGEE. This CDR3 contains 14 residues. Combining the CDR3 with reference TRBV9 and TRBJ1-6 gives the whole variable domain DSGVTQTPKHLITATGQRVTLRCSPRSGDLSVYWYQQSLDQGLQFLIQYYNGEERAKGNILERFSAQQFPDLHSELNLSSLELGDSALYFCASSVDRRQSPLHFGNGTRLTVT.

The V call is TRBV29-1, the J call TRBJ1-1; no clear D gene. The CDR3 extends over 13 amino acids. The germline V and J ends were trimmed by 3 bases and 6 bases, with 14 bases remaining between them. Per germline, CDR1 SQVTM and CDR2 ANQGSEA. The chain's CDR3 is CSVEGLLNAEAFF. The CDR3 DNA reads as TGCAGCGTTGAGGGCCTCCTAAATGCTGAAGCTTTCTTT.

The rearrangement links TRBV5-1 to TRBJ2-7, with TRBD2 as a possible D gene (6 bases). Germline loops: CDR1 SGHRS, CDR2 YFSETQ. Trimming removed 1 base at V and 0 bases at J, with 14 bases between. This CDR3 is 16 amino acids long. CDR3 sequence reads: CASSLRSSVSSYEQYF. The CDR3 coding sequence is TGCGCCAGCAGCTTGAGGTCTAGCGTGAGCTCCTACGAGCAGTACTTC.

A word on this clonotype: At one end, the junction sequence differs from germline, possibly due to a read error. The chain uses TRBV18 and TRBJ1-5; the D gene is possibly TRBD1 (6 bases). The germline gives CDR1 KGHSH, CDR2 LQKENI. This CDR3 is built from 14 residues. CDR3: CASSPQGRDQPQHF. The CDR3 DNA is TGTGCCAGCTCGCCACAGGGAAGAGATCAGCCCCAGCATTTT.

This clonotype has more than one count but fewer than ten. V is TRBV9 and J is TRBJ2-3; D ambiguous. V was cut by 0 bases and J by 0 bases, with 8 bases left in between. CDR3 size: 15 residues. Germline assignment: CDR1 SGDLS and CDR2 YYNGEE. Here the CDR3 DNA reads TGTGCCAGCAGCGTAGTTGGCGCAAGCACAGATACGCAGTATTTT. It yields the protein CASSVVGASTDTQYF. Filled out from reference TRBV9 and TRBJ2-3, the complete variable domain reads DSGVTQTPKHLITATGQRVTLRCSPRSGDLSVYWYQQSLDQGLQFLIQYYNGEERAKGNILERFSAQQFPDLHSELNLSSLELGDSALYFCASSVVGASTDTQYFGPGTRLTVL.

The chain employs TRBV12-3 or TRBV12-4 and TRBJ2-2; 8 positions agree with TRBD1. The CDR3 runs to 15 residues. J gave up 3 bases and V 7 bases, and 7 bases lay outside the gene matches. In DNA, the CDR3 is TGTGCCAGCACTCCCGGACAGGGTTACACCGGGGAGCTGTTTTTT. It codes for CASTPGQGYTGELFF.

The chain combines TRBV10-3 with TRBJ1-1, with TRBD1 as a possible D gene (5 bases). Deletions cut 4 bases from V and 7 bases from J, with 22 bases between. Germline V gene lookup returns CDR1 ENHRY and CDR2 SYGVKD. The CDR3 is 16 residues long. The CDR3 sequence: CAISAVVLGGELEAFF. Written as DNA, the CDR3 is TGTGCCATCAGTGCAGTCGTCCTGGGGGGGGAGCTTGAAGCTTTCTTT.

This clonotype appeared a few times. The V gene is TRBV12-3 or TRBV12-4, the J gene TRBJ1-1; D not resolved. Trimming removed 6 bases from V and 8 bases from J, with 13 bases in between. The CDR3 is 12 amino acids. For the CDR3, the DNA is TGTGCCAGCAGAAAGAGTCTAGTCGAAGCTTTCTTT. Amino acids: CASRKSLVEAFF.

V is TRBV29-1 and J is TRBJ2-7; 9 positions match TRBD2. V gave up 5 bases and J gave up 3 bases; unmatched junction bases: 14. The CDR3 contains 16 residues. Per the germline V gene, CDR1 is SQVTM and CDR2 is ANQGSEA. The CDR3 DNA is TGCAGCGTTCGGCTAGCGGGATCGTTCAGTGGCTACGAGCAGTACTTC. The encoded protein is CSVRLAGSFSGYEQYF.

There are many counts of this clonotype. The CDR3 loop reads CASSPLNDNSPLHF. The CDR3 nucleotides are TGTGCCAGCAGCCCCCTGAATGATAATTCACCCCTCCACTTT. The V and J genes are TRBV12-3 or TRBV12-4 and TRBJ1-6; no clear D gene. The CDR3 extends over 14 amino acids. The germline V and J ends were trimmed by 6 bases and 5 bases, with 11 bases remaining between them.

CDR3 loop: CATSRAPTGAGGYTF. In nucleotides, the CDR3 is TGTGCCACCAGCAGAGCACCGACAGGGGCAGGCGGCTACACCTTC. This sequence joins TRBV15 and TRBJ1-2; TRBD1 matches at 8 bases. CDR3 length: 15 residues. V was clipped by 1 base and J by 8 bases; unmatched bases: 9. Germline assignment: CDR1 LNHNV and CDR2 YYDKDF (reference sequence).

The genes are TRBV5-1 and TRBJ1-1, with 7 bases matching TRBD1. Germline CDR1 SGHRS, CDR2 YFSETQ. The CDR3 covers 13 residues. V lost 6 bases, J lost 6 bases, and 8 bases stayed unmatched. CDR3 amino acids: CASTEDRPAEAFF. DNA of the CDR3: TGCGCCAGCACGGAGGACAGGCCTGCTGAAGCTTTCTTT.

The chain recombines TRBV5-1 with TRBJ2-5; 10 bases align to TRBD2. The V segment lost 3 bases and the J segment 4 bases; nucleotides outside the gene matches: 3. CDR3 size: 14 residues. Germline V gene sequence: CDR1 SGHRS, CDR2 YFSETQ. This CDR3 reads CASSYSSGGETQYF. The CDR3 DNA reads as TGCGCCAGCAGCTACTCTAGCGGGGGAGAGACCCAGTACTTC.

This clonotype showed up just a few times. This chain uses TRBV10-3 with TRBJ1-5, with 8 nucleotides matching TRBD1. V dropped 0 bases and J dropped 7; count of bases not matched to a gene: 2. The germline V gene has CDR1 ENHRY and CDR2 SYGVKD. This CDR3 is built from 14 residues. Here the CDR3 DNA reads TGTGCCATCAGTGAGTCGACAGGGGAACAGCCCCAGCATTTT. Residues: CAISESTGEQPQHF.

The chain has TRBV24-1 and TRBJ1-2; D remains unclear. Germline loops: CDR1 KGHDR, CDR2 SFDVKD. The V end was cut by 1 base, the J end by 0 bases, with 5 bases between. The CDR3 length is 14 residues. The chain's CDR3 is CATSDFASNYGYTF. The DNA for the CDR3 is TGTGCCACCAGTGATTTCGCTTCTAACTATGGCTACACCTTC.